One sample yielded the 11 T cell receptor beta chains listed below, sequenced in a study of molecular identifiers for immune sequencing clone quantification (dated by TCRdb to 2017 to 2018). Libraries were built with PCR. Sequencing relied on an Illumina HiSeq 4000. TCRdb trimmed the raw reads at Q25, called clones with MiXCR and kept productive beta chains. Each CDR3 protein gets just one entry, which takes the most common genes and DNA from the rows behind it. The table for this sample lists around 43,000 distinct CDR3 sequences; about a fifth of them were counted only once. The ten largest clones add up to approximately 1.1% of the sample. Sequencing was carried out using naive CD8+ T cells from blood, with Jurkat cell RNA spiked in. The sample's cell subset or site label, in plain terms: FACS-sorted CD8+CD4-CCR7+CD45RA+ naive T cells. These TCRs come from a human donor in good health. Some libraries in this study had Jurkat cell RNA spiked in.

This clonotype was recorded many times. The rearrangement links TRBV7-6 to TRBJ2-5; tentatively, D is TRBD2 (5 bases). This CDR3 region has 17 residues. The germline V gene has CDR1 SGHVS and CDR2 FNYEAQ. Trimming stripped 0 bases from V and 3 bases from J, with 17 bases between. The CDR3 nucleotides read TGTGCCAGCAGCTTAGCCGGTCGGGGTATTGTGGAAGAGACCCAGTACTTC. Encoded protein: CASSLAGRGIVEETQYF.

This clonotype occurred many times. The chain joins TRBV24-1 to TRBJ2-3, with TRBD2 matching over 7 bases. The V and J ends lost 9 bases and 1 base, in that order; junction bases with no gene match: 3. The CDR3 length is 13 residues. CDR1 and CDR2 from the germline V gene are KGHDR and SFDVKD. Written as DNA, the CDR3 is TGTGCCACCTCAGCGGGGCGCACAGATACGCAGTATTTT. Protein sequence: CATSAGRTDTQYF.

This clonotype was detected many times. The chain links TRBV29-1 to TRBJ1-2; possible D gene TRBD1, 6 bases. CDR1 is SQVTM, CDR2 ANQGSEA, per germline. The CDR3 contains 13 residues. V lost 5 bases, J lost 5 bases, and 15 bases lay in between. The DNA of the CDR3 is TGCAGCGTTTGGACAGACATACCTTATGGCTACACCTTC. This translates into CSVWTDIPYGYTF.

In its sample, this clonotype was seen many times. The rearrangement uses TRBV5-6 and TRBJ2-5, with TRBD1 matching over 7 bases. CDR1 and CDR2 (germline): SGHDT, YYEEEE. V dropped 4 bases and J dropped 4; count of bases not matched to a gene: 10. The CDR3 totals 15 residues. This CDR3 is CASSPWTGDLETQYF. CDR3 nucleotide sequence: TGTGCCAGCAGCCCCTGGACAGGTGACCTAGAGACCCAGTACTTC.

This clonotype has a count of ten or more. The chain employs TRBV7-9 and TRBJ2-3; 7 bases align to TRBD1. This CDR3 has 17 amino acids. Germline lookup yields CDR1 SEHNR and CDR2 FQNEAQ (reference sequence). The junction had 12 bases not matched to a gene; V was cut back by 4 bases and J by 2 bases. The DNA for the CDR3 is TGTGCCAGCAGCTCGGCCGCCGGGACAGCCCTCACAGATACGCAGTATTTT. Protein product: CASSSAAGTALTDTQYF. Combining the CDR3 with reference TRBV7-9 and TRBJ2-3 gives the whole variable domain DTGVSQNPRHKITKRGQNVTFRCDPISEHNRLYWYRQTLGQGPEFLTYFQNEAQLEKSRLLSDRFSAERPKGSFSTLEIQRTEQGDSAMYLCASSSAAGTALTDTQYFGPGTRLTVL.

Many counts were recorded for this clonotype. The CDR3 region is CASSQDWGQGAHTGELFF. The CDR3 coding sequence is TGCGCCAGCAGCCAAGATTGGGGACAGGGGGCGCACACCGGGGAGCTGTTTTTT. This sequence joins TRBV4-3 and TRBJ2-2, with 12 bases that match TRBD1. The CDR3 sequence is 18 residues long. V gave up 0 bases and J gave up 3 bases; unmatched junction bases: 5. The germline V gene encodes CDR1 LGHNA and CDR2 YSLEER.

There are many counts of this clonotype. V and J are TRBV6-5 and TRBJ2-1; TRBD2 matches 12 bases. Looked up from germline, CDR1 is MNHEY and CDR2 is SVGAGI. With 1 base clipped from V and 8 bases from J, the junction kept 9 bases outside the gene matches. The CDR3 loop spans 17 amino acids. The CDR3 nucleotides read TGTGCCAGCAGTTACTTCTGGGCTAGCGGGAGGGGCGATGAGCAGTTCTTC. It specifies CASSYFWASGRGDEQFF.

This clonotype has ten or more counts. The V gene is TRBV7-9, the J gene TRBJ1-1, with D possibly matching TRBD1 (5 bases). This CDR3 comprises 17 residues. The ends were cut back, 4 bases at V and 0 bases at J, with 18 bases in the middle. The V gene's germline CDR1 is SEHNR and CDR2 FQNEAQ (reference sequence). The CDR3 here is CASSSPQNRFMNTEAFF. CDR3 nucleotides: TGTGCCAGCAGCTCGCCCCAGAACAGGTTCATGAACACTGAAGCTTTCTTT.

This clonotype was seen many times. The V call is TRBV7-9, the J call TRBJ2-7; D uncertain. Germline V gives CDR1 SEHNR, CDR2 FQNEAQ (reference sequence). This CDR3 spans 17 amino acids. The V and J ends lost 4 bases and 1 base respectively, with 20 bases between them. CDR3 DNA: TGTGCCAGCAGCTCTCCGGCCGAGACCTCCTTATCCTACGAGCAGTACTTC. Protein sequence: CASSSPAETSLSYEQYF.

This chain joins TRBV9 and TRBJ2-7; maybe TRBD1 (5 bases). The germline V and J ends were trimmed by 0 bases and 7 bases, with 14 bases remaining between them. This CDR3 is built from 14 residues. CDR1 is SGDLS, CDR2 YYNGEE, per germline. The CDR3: CASSVAKGPVEQYF. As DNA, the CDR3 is TGTGCCAGCAGCGTAGCTAAGGGGCCCGTTGAGCAGTACTTC.

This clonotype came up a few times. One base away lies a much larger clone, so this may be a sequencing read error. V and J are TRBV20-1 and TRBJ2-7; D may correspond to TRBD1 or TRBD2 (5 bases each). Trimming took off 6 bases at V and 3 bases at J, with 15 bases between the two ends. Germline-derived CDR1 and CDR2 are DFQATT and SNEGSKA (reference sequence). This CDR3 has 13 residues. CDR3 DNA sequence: TGCAGTGCCTCGATAGGGACCGGCTACGAGCAGTACTTC. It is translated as CSASIGTGYEQYF.